Listed below are T cell receptor beta chains from one sample, sequenced in a study of blood T cell repertoires in COVID-19. Method: immunoSEQ multiplex PCR; TCRdb's copy keeps in-frame clones and lacks some. Of about 240,000 clones in the sample, over 75% are singletons; the top ten hold roughly 1.9%. The sequencing input was peripheral blood. These receptors all come from a man in his thirties or forties who had recovered from COVID-19. Both conserved end residues are part of each CDR3. A D gene is named only where the DNA matches it firmly. The size of a clone is reported for some rows only, either as once, few or many, or as a class for expanded clones.

TRBV5-1	TRBJ1-2	-	-	TGCGCCAGCAGCTTGGCCGCAGGGAAGAGTTATAGCTACACCTTC	CASSLAAGKSYSYTF
TRBV18	TRBJ1-1	-	-	TGTGCCAGCTCGCCCGGGGGGGGTCTGAACACTGAAGCTTTCTTT	CASSPGGGLNTEAFF
TRBV2	TRBJ1-2	once	-	TGTGCCTCCCAGTTCCTCGTTAACTATGGCTACACCTTC	CASQFLVNYGYTF
TRBV6-5	TRBJ2-1	-	-	TGTGCCAGCAGTTACTCCTCGGCGGGTTACAATGAGCAGTTCTTC	CASSYSSAGYNEQFF
TRBV3-1/TRBV3-2	TRBJ2-5	-	-	TGTGCCAGCAGCCAAAGAGGGACAAGACGAACTGGAGAGACCCAGTACTTC	CASSQRGTRRTGETQYF
TRBV6-5	TRBJ1-1	once	-	TGTGCCAGCAGTTACCAGACACAGAACACTGAAGCTTTCTTT	CASSYQTQNTEAFF
TRBV5-8	TRBJ2-7	-	-	TGTGCCAGCAGCTTCGGTCCCGTGCAGTACTTC	CASSFGPVQYF
TRBV27	TRBJ1-4	-	-	TGTGCCAGCAGTTTTCAGGACAGCCCCCGAAAACTGTTTTTT	CASSFQDSPRKLFF
TRBV19	TRBJ1-2	-	-	TGTGCCAGTAGTAAGACAGGATATGGCTACACCTTC	CASSKTGYGYTF
TRBV15	TRBJ2-7	-	-	TGTGCCACGGGCCCGAGGACAACCTCCTACGAGCAGTACTTC	CATGPRTTSYEQYF
TRBV29-1	TRBJ2-1	few	-	TGCAGCGTTGATCTAGGATCTTTCTACAATGAGCAGTTCTTC	CSVDLGSFYNEQFF
TRBV27	TRBJ2-1	-	-	TGTGCCAGCACCCTAACTTCAGGGGACAATGAGCAGTTCTTC	CASTLTSGDNEQFF
TRBV4-1	TRBJ1-2	-	TRBD1	TGCGCCAGCAGCCCTGGGACAGGGCTGGGCTACACCTTC	CASSPGTGLGYTF